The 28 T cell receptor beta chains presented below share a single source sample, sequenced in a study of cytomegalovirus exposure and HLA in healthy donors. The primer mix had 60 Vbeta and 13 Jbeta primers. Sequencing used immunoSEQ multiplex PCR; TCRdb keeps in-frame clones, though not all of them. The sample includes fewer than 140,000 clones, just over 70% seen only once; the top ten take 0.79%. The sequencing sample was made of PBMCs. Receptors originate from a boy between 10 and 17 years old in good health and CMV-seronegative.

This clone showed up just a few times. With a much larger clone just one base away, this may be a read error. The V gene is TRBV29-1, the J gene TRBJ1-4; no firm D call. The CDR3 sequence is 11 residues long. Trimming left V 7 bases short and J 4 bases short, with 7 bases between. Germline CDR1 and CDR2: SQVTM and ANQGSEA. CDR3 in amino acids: CSAGCNEKLFF. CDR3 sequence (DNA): TGCAGCGCGGGGTGTAATGAAAAACTGTTTTTT.

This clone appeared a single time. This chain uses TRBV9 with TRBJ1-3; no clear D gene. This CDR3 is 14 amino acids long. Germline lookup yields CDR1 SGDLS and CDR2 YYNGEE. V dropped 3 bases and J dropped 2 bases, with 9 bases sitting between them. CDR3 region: CASSGLSPGNTIYF. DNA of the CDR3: TGTGCCAGCAGCGGACTAAGTCCTGGAAACACCATATATTTT.

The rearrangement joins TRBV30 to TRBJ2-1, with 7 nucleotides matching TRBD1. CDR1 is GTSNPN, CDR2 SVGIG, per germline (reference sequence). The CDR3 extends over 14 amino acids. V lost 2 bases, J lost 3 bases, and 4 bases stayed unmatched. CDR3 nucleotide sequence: TGTGCCTGGAGTAGGGGACAGAACTACAATGAGCAGTTCTTC. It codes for CAWSRGQNYNEQFF.

The DNA for the CDR3 is TGTGCCAGCAGCCCGACAGGGGCGAGTAATGAGCAGTTCTTC. Protein: CASSPTGASNEQFF. The rearrangement joins TRBV5-4 to TRBJ2-1; TRBD1 matches at 8 bases. Germline V gene data show CDR1 as SGHNT and CDR2 as YYREEE (reference sequence). J lost 7 bases, V lost 4 bases, and 7 bases had no gene match. The CDR3 runs 14 residues.

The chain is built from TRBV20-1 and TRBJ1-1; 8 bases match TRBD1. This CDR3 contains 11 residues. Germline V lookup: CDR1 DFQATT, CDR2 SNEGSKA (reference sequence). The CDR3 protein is CTTDRGTEAFF. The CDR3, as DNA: TGCACCACAGACAGGGGCACTGAAGCTTTCTTT.

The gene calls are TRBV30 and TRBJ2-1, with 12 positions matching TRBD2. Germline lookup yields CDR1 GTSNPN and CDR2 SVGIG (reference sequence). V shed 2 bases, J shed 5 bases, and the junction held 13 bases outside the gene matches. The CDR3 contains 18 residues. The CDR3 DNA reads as TGTGCCTGGAGTCAATGGACTAGCGGGGACGAAATCAACAATGAGCAGTTCTTC. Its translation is CAWSQWTSGDEINNEQFF.

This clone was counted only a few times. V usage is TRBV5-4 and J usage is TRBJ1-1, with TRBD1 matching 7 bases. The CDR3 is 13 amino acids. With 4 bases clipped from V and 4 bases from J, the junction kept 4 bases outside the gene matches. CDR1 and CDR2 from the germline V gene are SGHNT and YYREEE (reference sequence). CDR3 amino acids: CASSGTGVTEAFF. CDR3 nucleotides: TGTGCCAGCAGCGGAACAGGGGTCACTGAAGCTTTCTTT.

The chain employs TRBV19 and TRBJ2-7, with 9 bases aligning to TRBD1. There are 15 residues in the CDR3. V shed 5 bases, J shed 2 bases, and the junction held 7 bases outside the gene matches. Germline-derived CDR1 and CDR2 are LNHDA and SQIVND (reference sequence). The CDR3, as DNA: TGTGCCAGTAGTCCTCGGGACAGGGACACCTACGAGCAGTACTTC. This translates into CASSPRDRDTYEQYF.

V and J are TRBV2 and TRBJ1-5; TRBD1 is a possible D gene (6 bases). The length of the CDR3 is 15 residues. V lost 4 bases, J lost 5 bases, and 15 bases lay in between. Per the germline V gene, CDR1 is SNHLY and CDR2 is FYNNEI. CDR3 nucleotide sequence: TGTGCCAGCAGTGTATTGGACAGCGGATATCAGCCCCAGCATTTT. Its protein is CASSVLDSGYQPQHF.

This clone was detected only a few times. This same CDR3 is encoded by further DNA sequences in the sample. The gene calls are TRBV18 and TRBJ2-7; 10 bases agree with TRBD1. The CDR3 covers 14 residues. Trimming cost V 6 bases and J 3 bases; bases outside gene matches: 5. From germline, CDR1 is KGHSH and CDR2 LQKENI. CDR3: CASSPGTGDYEQYF. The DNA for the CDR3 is TGTGCCAGCTCCCCTGGGACAGGGGACTACGAGCAGTACTTC. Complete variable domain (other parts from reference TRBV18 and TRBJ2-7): NAGVMQNPRHLVRRRGQEARLRCSPMKGHSHVYWYRQLPEEGLKFMVYLQKENIIDESGMPKERFSAEFPKEGPSILRIQQVVRGDSAAYFCASSPGTGDYEQYFGPGTRLTVT.

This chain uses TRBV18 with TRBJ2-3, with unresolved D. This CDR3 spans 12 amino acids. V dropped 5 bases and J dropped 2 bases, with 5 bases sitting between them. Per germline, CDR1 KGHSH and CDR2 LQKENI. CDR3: CASSLFTDTQYF. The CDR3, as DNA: TGTGCCAGCTCATTATTCACAGATACGCAGTATTTT.

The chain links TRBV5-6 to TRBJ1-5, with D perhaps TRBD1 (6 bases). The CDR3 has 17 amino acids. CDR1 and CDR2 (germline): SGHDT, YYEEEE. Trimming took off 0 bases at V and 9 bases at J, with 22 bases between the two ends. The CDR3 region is CASSLARSGASIWPQHF. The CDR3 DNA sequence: TGTGCCAGCAGCTTGGCCCGGTCAGGGGCTTCCATTTGGCCCCAGCATTTT.

The CDR3 DNA follows: TGTGCCTGGAGTGGGAAGCGGGGAGGTGGGGGCTACACCTTC. Translation gives CAWSGKRGGGGYTF. The rearrangement joins TRBV30 to TRBJ1-2; no reliable D call. The CDR3 extends over 14 amino acids. V lost 1 base to trimming and J lost 8 bases, with 17 bases between them. Germline-derived CDR1 and CDR2 are GTSNPN and SVGIG (reference sequence).

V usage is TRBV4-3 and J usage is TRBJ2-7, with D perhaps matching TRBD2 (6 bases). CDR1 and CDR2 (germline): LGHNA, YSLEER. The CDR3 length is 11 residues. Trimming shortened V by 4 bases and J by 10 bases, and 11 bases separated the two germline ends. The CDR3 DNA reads TGCGCCAGCAGCCCGGGGGTGGGCCAGTACTTC. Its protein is CASSPGVGQYF.

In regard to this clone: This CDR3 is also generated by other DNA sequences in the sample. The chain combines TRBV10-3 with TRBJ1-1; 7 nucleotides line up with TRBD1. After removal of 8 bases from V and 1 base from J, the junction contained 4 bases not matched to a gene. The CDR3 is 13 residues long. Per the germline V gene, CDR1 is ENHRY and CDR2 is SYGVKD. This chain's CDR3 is CAISGTENTEAFF. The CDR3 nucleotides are TGTGCCATCTCCGGGACAGAGAACACTGAAGCTTTCTTT.

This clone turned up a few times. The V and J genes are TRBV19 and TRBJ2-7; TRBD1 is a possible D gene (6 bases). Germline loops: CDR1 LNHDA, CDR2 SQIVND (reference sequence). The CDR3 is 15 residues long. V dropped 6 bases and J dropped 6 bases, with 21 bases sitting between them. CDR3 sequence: CASSMHRQASGEQYF. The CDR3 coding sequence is TGTGCCAGTAGCATGCATCGACAGGCCTCGGGCGAGCAGTACTTC.

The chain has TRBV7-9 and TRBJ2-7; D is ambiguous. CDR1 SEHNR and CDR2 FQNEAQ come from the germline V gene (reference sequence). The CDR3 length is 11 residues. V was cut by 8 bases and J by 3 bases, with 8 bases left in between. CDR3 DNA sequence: TGTGCCAGCGCACGGTACTACGAGCAGTACTTC. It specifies CASARYYEQYF.

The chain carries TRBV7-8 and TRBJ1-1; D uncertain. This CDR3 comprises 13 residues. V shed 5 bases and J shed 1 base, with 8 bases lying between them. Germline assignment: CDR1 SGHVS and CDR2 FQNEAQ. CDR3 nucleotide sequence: TGTGCCAGCAGCGCCCGGGGGAACACTGAAGCTTTCTTT. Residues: CASSARGNTEAFF.

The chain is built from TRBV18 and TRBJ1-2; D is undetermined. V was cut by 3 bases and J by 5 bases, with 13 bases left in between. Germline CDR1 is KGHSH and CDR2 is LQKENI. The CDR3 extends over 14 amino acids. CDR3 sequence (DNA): TGTGCCAGCTCACCGCCACAGACCTTTTATGGCTACACCTTC. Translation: CASSPPQTFYGYTF.

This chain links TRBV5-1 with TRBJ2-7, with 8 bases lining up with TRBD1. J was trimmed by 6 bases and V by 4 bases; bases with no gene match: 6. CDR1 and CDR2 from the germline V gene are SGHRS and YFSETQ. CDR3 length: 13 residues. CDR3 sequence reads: CASSLQQGGEQYF. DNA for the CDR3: TGCGCCAGCAGCCTTCAACAGGGGGGCGAGCAGTACTTC.

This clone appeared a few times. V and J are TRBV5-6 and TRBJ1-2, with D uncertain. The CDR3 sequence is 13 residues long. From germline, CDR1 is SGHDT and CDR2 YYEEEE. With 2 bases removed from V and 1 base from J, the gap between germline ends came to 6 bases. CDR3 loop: CASSFGLNYGYTF. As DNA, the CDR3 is TGTGCCAGCAGCTTCGGACTTAACTATGGCTACACCTTC.

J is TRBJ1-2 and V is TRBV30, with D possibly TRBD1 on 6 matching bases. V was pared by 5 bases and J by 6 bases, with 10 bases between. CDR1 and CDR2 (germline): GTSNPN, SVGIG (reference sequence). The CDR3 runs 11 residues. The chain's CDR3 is CAWRDMHGYTF. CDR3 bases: TGTGCCTGGCGGGACATGCATGGCTACACCTTC.

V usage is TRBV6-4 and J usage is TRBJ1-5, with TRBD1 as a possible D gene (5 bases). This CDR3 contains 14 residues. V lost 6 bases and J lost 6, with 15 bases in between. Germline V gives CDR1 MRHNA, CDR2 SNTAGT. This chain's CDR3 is CASSPTEAGQPQHF. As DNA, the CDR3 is TGTGCCAGCAGCCCGACAGAAGCAGGTCAGCCCCAGCATTTT.

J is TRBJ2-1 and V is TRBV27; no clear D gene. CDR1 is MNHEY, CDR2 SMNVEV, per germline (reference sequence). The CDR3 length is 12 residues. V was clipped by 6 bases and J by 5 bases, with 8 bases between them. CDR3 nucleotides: TGTGCCAGCAGCTTTGTTGACAATGAGCAGTTCTTC. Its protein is CASSFVDNEQFF.

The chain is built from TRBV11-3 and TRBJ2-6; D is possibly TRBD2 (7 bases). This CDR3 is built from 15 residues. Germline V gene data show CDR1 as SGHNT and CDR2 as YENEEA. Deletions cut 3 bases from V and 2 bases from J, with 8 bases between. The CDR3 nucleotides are TGTGCCAGCAGCTTGGGGGGGCCTGGGGCCAACGTCCTGACTTTC. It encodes CASSLGGPGANVLTF.

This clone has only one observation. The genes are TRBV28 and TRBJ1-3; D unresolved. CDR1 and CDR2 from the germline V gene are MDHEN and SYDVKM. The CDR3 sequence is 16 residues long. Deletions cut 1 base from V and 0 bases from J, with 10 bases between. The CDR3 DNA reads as TGTGCCAGCAGTTTATCGACTTGGTCCTCTGGAAACACCATATATTTT. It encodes CASSLSTWSSGNTIYF.

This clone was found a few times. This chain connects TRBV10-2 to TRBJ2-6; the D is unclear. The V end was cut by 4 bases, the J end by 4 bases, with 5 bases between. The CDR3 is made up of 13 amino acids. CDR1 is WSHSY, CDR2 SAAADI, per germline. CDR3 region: CASSVMGANVLTF. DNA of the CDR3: TGCGCCAGCAGTGTAATGGGGGCCAACGTCCTGACTTTC.

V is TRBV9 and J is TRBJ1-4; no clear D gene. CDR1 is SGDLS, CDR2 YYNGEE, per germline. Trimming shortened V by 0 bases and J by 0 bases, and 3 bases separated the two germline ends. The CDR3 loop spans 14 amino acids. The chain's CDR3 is CASSVGATNEKLFF. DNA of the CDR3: TGTGCCAGCAGCGTAGGCGCAACTAATGAAAAACTGTTTTTT.